These 5 T cell receptor beta chains were sequenced from one sample in a study of blood T cell repertoires in COVID-19. Sequencing was performed with immunoSEQ multiplex PCR; in TCRdb, only in-frame clones are kept and a portion is missing. The table includes about 520,000 clones, 80% to 90% detected once. The sequencing input was peripheral blood. These receptors came from a human donor in a cohort sampled during active COVID-19.

This chain links TRBV30 with TRBJ1-2; D not resolved. Germline V gene data show CDR1 as GTSNPN and CDR2 as SVGIG (reference sequence). V was shortened by 3 bases and J by 8 bases, with 19 bases between the two germline ends. CDR3 length equals 14 residues. The CDR3 bases are TGTGCCTGGAGGGAGGGAGGGCTGGCAAAAGGCTACACCTTC. The encoded protein is CAWREGGLAKGYTF.

V gene TRBV19 combines with J gene TRBJ1-1, with D unresolved. Germline CDR1 reads LNHDA; CDR2 reads SQIVND (reference sequence). The CDR3 is made up of 13 amino acids. The V end lost 4 bases, the J end lost 1 base, and 7 bases lay between the germline ends. CDR3 coding DNA: TGTGCCAGTAGTACTTCAGGGAACACTGAAGCTTTCTTT. Translating it yields CASSTSGNTEAFF. Variable domain in full (rest from reference TRBV19 and TRBJ1-1): DGGITQSPKYLFRKEGQNVTLSCEQNLNHDAMYWYRQDPGQGLRLIYYSQIVNDFQKGDIAEGYSVSREKKESFPLTVTSAQKNPTAFYLCASSTSGNTEAFFGQGTRLTVV.

The V call is TRBV19, the J call TRBJ2-3; 9 nucleotides agree with TRBD1. The CDR3 spans 16 residues. The J segment lost 2 bases and the V segment lost 4 bases, leaving 7 bases of the junction unmatched. Germline CDR1 LNHDA, CDR2 SQIVND (reference sequence). The CDR3 bases are TGTGCCAGTAGTACCTTGACAGGGGGGTTCACAGATACGCAGTATTTT. It is translated as CASSTLTGGFTDTQYF.

The CDR3 protein is CASSGPTGGLFF. CDR3 DNA: TGTGCCAGCAGCGGCCCGACGGGGGGACTGTTTTTT. This rearrangement joins TRBV28 to TRBJ1-4; TRBD1 is a possible D gene (5 bases). Trimming left V 6 bases short and J 13 bases short, with 15 bases between. This CDR3 comprises 12 residues. Germline V gene data show CDR1 as MDHEN and CDR2 as SYDVKM. Drawing the rest from reference TRBV28 and TRBJ1-4, the complete variable domain is DVKVTQSSRYLVKRTGEKVFLECVQDMDHENMFWYRQDPGLGLRLIYFSYDVKMKEKGDIPEGYSVSREKKERFSLILESASTNQTSMYLCASSGPTGGLFFGSGTQLSVL.

Points on this clone: This CDR3 is also generated by other DNA sequences in the sample. The chain has TRBV30 and TRBJ1-1, with 10 bases lining up with TRBD1. Germline-derived CDR1 and CDR2 are GTSNPN and SVGIG (reference sequence). The CDR3 has 12 residues. Trimming removed 5 bases from V and 3 bases from J; junction bases left unmatched: 0. CDR3: CAWGTGDTEAFF. The CDR3 DNA follows: TGTGCCTGGGGGACAGGGGACACTGAAGCTTTCTTT.